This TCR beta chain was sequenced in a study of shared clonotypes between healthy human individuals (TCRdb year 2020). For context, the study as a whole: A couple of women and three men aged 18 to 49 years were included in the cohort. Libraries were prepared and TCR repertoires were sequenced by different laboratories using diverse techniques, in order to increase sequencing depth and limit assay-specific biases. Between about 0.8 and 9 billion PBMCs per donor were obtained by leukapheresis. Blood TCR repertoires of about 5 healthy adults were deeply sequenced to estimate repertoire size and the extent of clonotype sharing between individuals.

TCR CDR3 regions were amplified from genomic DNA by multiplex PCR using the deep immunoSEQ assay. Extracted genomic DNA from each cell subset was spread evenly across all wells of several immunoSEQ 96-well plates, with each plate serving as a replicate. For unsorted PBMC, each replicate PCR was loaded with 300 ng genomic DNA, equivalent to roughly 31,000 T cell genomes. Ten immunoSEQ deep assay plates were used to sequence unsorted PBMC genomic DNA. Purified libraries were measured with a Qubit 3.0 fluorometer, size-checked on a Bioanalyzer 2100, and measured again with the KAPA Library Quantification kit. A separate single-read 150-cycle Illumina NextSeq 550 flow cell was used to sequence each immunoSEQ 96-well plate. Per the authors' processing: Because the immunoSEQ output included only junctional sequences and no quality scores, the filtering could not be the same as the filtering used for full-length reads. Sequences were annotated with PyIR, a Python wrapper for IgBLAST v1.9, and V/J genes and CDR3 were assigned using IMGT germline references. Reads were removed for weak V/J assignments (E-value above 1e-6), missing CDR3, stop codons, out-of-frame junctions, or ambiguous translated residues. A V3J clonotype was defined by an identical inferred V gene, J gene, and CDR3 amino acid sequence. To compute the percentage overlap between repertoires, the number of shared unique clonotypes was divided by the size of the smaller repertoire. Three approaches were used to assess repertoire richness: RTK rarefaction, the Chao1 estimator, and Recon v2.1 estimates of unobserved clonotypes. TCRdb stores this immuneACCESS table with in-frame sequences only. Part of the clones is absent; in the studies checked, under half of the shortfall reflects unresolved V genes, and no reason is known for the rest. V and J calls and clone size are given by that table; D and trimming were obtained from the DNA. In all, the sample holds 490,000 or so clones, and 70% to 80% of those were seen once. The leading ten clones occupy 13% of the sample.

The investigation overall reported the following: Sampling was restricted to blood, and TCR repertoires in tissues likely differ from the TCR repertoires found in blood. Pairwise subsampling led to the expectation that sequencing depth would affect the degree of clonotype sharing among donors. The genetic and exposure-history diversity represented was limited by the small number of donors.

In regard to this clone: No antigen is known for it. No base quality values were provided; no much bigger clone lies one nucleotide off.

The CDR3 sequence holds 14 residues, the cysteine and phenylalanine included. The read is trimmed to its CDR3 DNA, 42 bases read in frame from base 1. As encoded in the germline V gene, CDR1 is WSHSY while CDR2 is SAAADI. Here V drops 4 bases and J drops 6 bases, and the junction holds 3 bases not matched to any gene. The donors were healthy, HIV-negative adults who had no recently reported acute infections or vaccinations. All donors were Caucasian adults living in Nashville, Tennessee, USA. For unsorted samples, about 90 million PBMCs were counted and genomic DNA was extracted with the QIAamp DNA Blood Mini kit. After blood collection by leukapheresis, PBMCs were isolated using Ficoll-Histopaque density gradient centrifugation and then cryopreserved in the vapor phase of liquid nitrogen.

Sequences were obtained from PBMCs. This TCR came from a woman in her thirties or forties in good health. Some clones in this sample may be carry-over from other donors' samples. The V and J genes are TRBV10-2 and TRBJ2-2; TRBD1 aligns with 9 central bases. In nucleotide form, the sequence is TGCGCCAGCAGTGCGACAGGGGGGGCCGGGGAGCTGTTTTTT. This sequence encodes CASSATGGAGELFF.